The clone carrying this T cell receptor (beta chain) was seen once. Its specificity is unknown. This record belongs to a study of OX40 agonist ivuxolimab in advanced cancers. Study results and limitations: Relative to CD4+ cells, CD8+ T cells on average had more expanded clones.

Assay used: immunoSEQ multiplex PCR; TCRdb lists only in-frame clones, some missing. The table has around 66,000 clones, 80% to 85% seen once. The CDR3 spans 14 residues. The germline V and J ends were trimmed by 7 bases and 4 bases, with 16 bases remaining between them. The germline V gene has CDR1 MNHNS and CDR2 SASEGT. This TCR was recovered from an adult with an advanced solid tumor such as melanoma, head and neck, liver or kidney cancer. This chain joins TRBV6-1 and TRBJ2-5; D may correspond to TRBD1 or TRBD2 (6 bases each). The source was CD4+ or CD8+ T cells sorted from blood, collected in a trial of the OX40 agonist ivuxolimab. In DNA, the CDR3 is TGTGCCAGCACCCCTGGGGGGCTCGGAGAGACCCAGTACTTC. Its translation is CASTPGGLGETQYF.